The 29 T cell receptor beta chains given below trace back to one sample, sequenced in a study of CD8 T cells in Susac syndrome. Random hexamers were used to reverse transcribe an amount of roughly 0.45 to 1 ug RNA. TCRdb fed the immunoSEQ multiplex PCR reads into MiXCR, producing one record per CDR3 protein. Among about 140,000 distinct CDR3 sequences listed, 85% to 95% were seen once. The sample consisted of CD8+ T cells from PBMCs. The receptors stem from a human donor with Susac syndrome.

This chain links TRBV24-1 with TRBJ2-5; no definite D call. Trimming stripped 7 bases from V and 2 bases from J, with 7 bases between. Germline CDR1 is KGHDR and CDR2 is SFDVKD. The CDR3 has 12 residues. CDR3 DNA sequence: TGTGCCACCAGCGACCCACAAGAGACCCAGTACTTC. Protein sequence: CATSDPQETQYF.

The V and J genes are TRBV5-1 and TRBJ1-1, with D uncertain. V dropped 0 bases and J dropped 4 bases, with 4 bases sitting between them. Germline V gives CDR1 SGHRS, CDR2 YFSETQ. This CDR3 comprises 12 residues. The CDR3 reads CASSLVATEAFF. CDR3 nucleotide sequence: TGCGCCAGCAGCTTGGTGGCCACTGAAGCTTTCTTT.

The rearrangement joins TRBV15 to TRBJ2-7; a weak D match, TRBD2 (5 bases). Germline lookup yields CDR1 LNHNV and CDR2 YYDKDF (reference sequence). The CDR3 loop spans 14 amino acids. V dropped 0 bases and J dropped 5 bases, with 11 bases sitting between them. The CDR3 loop reads CATSRDLGVHEQYF. The DNA of the CDR3 is TGTGCCACCAGCAGAGATCTCGGGGTCCACGAGCAGTACTTC.

This clonotype was recorded once. This chain links TRBV5-4 with TRBJ2-1, with D possibly TRBD2 on 6 matching bases. CDR1 SGHNT and CDR2 YYREEE come from the germline V gene (reference sequence). The V gene lost 0 bases and the J gene lost 8 bases, with 9 bases spanning the gap. CDR3 length equals 13 residues. The CDR3 nucleotides read TGTGCCAGCAGCTTGGGCGGGACGGATGAGCAGTTCTTC. It codes for CASSLGGTDEQFF.

V gene TRBV5-1 combines with J gene TRBJ2-1; a weak D match, TRBD1 (6 bases). The CDR3 is made up of 15 amino acids. The germline V gene encodes CDR1 SGHRS and CDR2 YFSETQ. Trimming cost V 0 bases and J 3 bases, with 10 bases left between them. Here the CDR3 DNA reads TGCGCCAGCAGCTTGGCTCAGGGGATCTACAATGAGCAGTTCTTC. It encodes CASSLAQGIYNEQFF.

The rearrangement uses TRBV3-1 and TRBJ2-4, with 7 bases lining up with TRBD2. V shed 0 bases and J 7 bases; nucleotides not matched to a gene: 6. The germline V gene encodes CDR1 LGHDT and CDR2 YNNKEL (reference sequence). The CDR3 is made up of 15 amino acids. As DNA, the CDR3 is TGTGCCAGCAGCCAAGAAACAGCGGGACCTAACATTCAGTACTTC. The encoded protein is CASSQETAGPNIQYF. Full variable domain (rest looked up from reference TRBV3-1 and TRBJ2-4): DTAVSQTPKYLVTQMGNDKSIKCEQNLGHDTMYWYKQDSKKFLKIMFSYNNKELIINETVPNRFSPKSPDKAHLNLHINSLELGDSAVYFCASSQETAGPNIQYFGAGTRLSVL.

V usage is TRBV10-3 and J usage is TRBJ2-3; D not certain. The CDR3 length is 12 residues. Trimming left V 8 bases short and J 1 base short, with 7 bases between. The germline CDR1 and CDR2 sequences are ENHRY and SYGVKD. The CDR3 nucleotides read TGTGCCATCTTGACGGGCACAGATACGCAGTATTTT. Amino acids: CAILTGTDTQYF.

V usage is TRBV29-1 and J usage is TRBJ1-4, with a tentative D call TRBD1 (5 bases). With 4 bases removed from V and 0 bases from J, the gap between germline ends came to 18 bases. CDR1 is SQVTM and CDR2 is ANQGSEA in the germline V gene. There are 17 residues in the CDR3. CDR3 in amino acids: CSVARVGEPATNEKLFF. CDR3 coding DNA: TGCAGCGTTGCCAGGGTCGGCGAGCCCGCAACTAATGAAAAACTGTTTTTT.

The chain joins TRBV29-1 to TRBJ1-3; the D gene is possibly TRBD1 (6 bases). The germline V gene has CDR1 SQVTM and CDR2 ANQGSEA. The CDR3 covers 13 residues. V lost 3 bases and J 4 bases, leaving 10 bases between the germline ends. The CDR3 nucleotides are TGCAGCGTTGAGGGGGGCACCGGAAACACCATATATTTT. This encodes CSVEGGTGNTIYF.

The chain employs TRBV5-6 and TRBJ2-3, with D perhaps assigned TRBD1 or TRBD2 (5 bases each). CDR1 and CDR2 from the germline V gene are SGHDT and YYEEEE. CDR3 length: 15 residues. Trimming stripped 5 bases from V and 2 bases from J, with 15 bases between. CDR3 DNA: TGTGCCAGCAGTTCACCGGGACCTTCCACAGATACGCAGTATTTT. It codes for CASSSPGPSTDTQYF.

V and J are TRBV12-3 or TRBV12-4 and TRBJ2-1; the D gene is possibly TRBD2 (5 bases). Trimming took 2 bases from V and 7 from J, leaving 15 bases between them. The CDR3 consists of 15 residues. Written as DNA, the CDR3 is TGTGCCAGCAGTTTAAGACATTCCCGGGGAAATGAGCAGTTCTTC. This codes for CASSLRHSRGNEQFF.

The chain combines TRBV6-5 with TRBJ2-1; the match to TRBD2 covers 10 bases. The CDR3 length is 17 residues. Germline CDR1 reads MNHEY; CDR2 reads SVGAGI. V gave up 5 bases and J gave up 1 base; unmatched junction bases: 8. The CDR3 protein is CASSHTSGDNSYNEQFF. In nucleotides, the CDR3 is TGTGCCAGCAGTCACACTAGCGGGGATAATTCCTACAATGAGCAGTTCTTC.

As for this clonotype: At one boundary the junction diverges from the germline segment, which might be a read error. V is TRBV7-7 and J is TRBJ2-1; 8 nucleotides align to TRBD2. The CDR3 sequence is 17 residues long. Germline loops: CDR1 SSHAT, CDR2 FNYEAQ (reference sequence). CDR3 loop: CASSLDTGLEPDNEQFF. CDR3 bases: TGTGCTAGCAGCTTAGACACGGGACTAGAACCTGACAATGAGCAGTTCTTC.

V and J are TRBV4-2 and TRBJ2-1; 7 bases fit TRBD2. There are 15 residues in the CDR3. Germline V gene lookup returns CDR1 LGHNA and CDR2 YNFKEQ. V dropped 7 bases and J dropped 2; count of bases not matched to a gene: 8. CDR3 in DNA: TGTGCCAGCACCCACTCTAGCGGAACCTACAATGAGCAGTTCTTC. Encoded protein: CASTHSSGTYNEQFF.

The chain has TRBV9 and TRBJ1-1; D gene unclear. V lost 2 bases and J lost 1, with 15 bases in between. There are 16 residues in the CDR3. Germline assignment: CDR1 SGDLS and CDR2 YYNGEE. CDR3 loop: CASSVTVGVANTEAFF. The CDR3 DNA sequence: TGTGCCAGCAGCGTTACTGTCGGGGTCGCGAACACTGAAGCTTTCTTT. Looking up the rest from reference TRBV9 and TRBJ1-1 gives the full variable domain: DSGVTQTPKHLITATGQRVTLRCSPRSGDLSVYWYQQSLDQGLQFLIQYYNGEERAKGNILERFSAQQFPDLHSELNLSSLELGDSALYFCASSVTVGVANTEAFFGQGTRLTVV.

This clonotype was counted many times. This rearrangement joins TRBV6-1 to TRBJ2-2; D possibly corresponds to TRBD1 (5 bases). The germline CDR1 and CDR2 sequences are MNHNS and SASEGT. This CDR3 contains 15 residues. Trimming left V 1 base short and J 3 bases short, with 9 bases between. The CDR3 loop reads CASSEDRWDTGELFF. The CDR3 nucleotides read TGTGCCAGCAGTGAAGACAGGTGGGACACCGGGGAGCTGTTTTTT.

The V gene is TRBV5-6, the J gene TRBJ1-1; 7 bases are a match to TRBD1. Trimming took 4 bases from V and 8 from J; bases not matched to a gene: 5. Germline V gene data show CDR1 as SGHDT and CDR2 as YYEEEE. The CDR3 consists of 12 residues. CDR3 DNA sequence: TGTGCCAGCAGCCACGGGACAGTAGAAGCTTTCTTT. This sequence encodes CASSHGTVEAFF. The full variable domain, completed using reference TRBV5-6 and TRBJ1-1, is DAGVTQSPTHLIKTRGQQVTLRCSPKSGHDTVSWYQQALGQGPQFIFQYYEEEERQRGNFPDRFSGHQFPNYSSELNVNALLLGDSALYLCASSHGTVEAFFGQGTRLTVV.

This chain uses TRBV5-1 with TRBJ2-5; 10 bases align to TRBD2. The germline V gene has CDR1 SGHRS and CDR2 YFSETQ. The CDR3 has 16 residues. V dropped 5 bases and J dropped 2; count of bases not matched to a gene: 9. CDR3 nucleotide sequence: TGCGCCAGCAGGTTTACCGGGACTAGCGATCAAGAGACCCAGTACTTC. Its translation is CASRFTGTSDQETQYF.

The rearrangement joins TRBV7-9 to TRBJ2-3; a weak D match, TRBD1 (5 bases). The CDR3 is 16 amino acids. Trimming removed 4 bases from V and 0 bases from J, with 14 bases in between. CDR1 is SEHNR, CDR2 FQNEAQ, per germline (reference sequence). This CDR3 reads CASSSRGRPSTDTQYF. The CDR3 DNA is TGTGCCAGCAGCTCTAGGGGCAGACCTAGCACAGATACGCAGTATTTT.

The chain carries TRBV19 and TRBJ1-5; D call uncertain. CDR1 is LNHDA and CDR2 is SQIVND in the germline V gene (reference sequence). Deletions cut 7 bases from V and 7 bases from J, with 11 bases between. The CDR3 is 12 residues long. CDR3 DNA: TGTGCCAGTAATCTGGGATCCCAGCCCCAGCATTTT. This sequence encodes CASNLGSQPQHF.

This chain joins TRBV27 and TRBJ2-5; TRBD1 is a possible D gene (6 bases). The CDR3 is made up of 14 amino acids. V was cut by 4 bases and J by 4 bases, with 13 bases left in between. Germline V gene sequence: CDR1 MNHEY, CDR2 SMNVEV (reference sequence). The CDR3 region is CASSSQGLAETQYF. Here the CDR3 DNA reads TGTGCCAGCAGTTCACAGGGTCTCGCAGAGACCCAGTACTTC.

The V call is TRBV9, the J call TRBJ2-6; 11 positions agree with TRBD1. The CDR3 sequence is 16 residues long. Germline assignment: CDR1 SGDLS and CDR2 YYNGEE. V was clipped by 3 bases and J by 2 bases; unmatched bases: 1. The DNA of the CDR3 is TGTGCCAGCAGCGAGGACAGGGGGCCTGGGGCCAACGTCCTGACTTTC. Its protein is CASSEDRGPGANVLTF. Looking up the rest from reference TRBV9 and TRBJ2-6 gives the full variable domain: DSGVTQTPKHLITATGQRVTLRCSPRSGDLSVYWYQQSLDQGLQFLIQYYNGEERAKGNILERFSAQQFPDLHSELNLSSLELGDSALYFCASSEDRGPGANVLTFGAGSRLTVL.

This chain uses TRBV28 with TRBJ2-5, with 7 bases fitting TRBD1. Losses at the gene ends were 5 bases for V and 5 bases for J; bases not matched to a gene: 14. CDR3 length: 16 amino acids. Germline V CDR1 and CDR2: MDHEN, SYDVKM. CDR3 sequence: CASSHRDSQPLETQYF. The CDR3 bases are TGTGCCAGCAGTCACCGGGACAGCCAACCGTTGGAGACCCAGTACTTC.

The chain carries TRBV19 and TRBJ2-2; 10 bases are a match to TRBD2. Looked up from germline, CDR1 is LNHDA and CDR2 is SQIVND (reference sequence). The CDR3 extends over 13 amino acids. J gave up 7 bases and V 10 bases, and 6 bases lay outside the gene matches. Written as DNA, the CDR3 is TGTGCCACCCTAGCGGGAGAAAGCGGGGAGCTGTTTTTT. This encodes CATLAGESGELFF.

This chain connects TRBV13 to TRBJ2-1; 11 nucleotides match TRBD2. Germline values: CDR1 PRHDT, CDR2 FYEKMQ (reference sequence). The CDR3 totals 22 residues. J was trimmed by 5 bases and V by 5 bases; bases with no gene match: 26. CDR3 nucleotides: TGTGCCAGCAGCGTTACCCTCGGACAGGACGGGACTAGCGGAGTGAAGGACAATGAGCAGTTCTTC. Its protein is CASSVTLGQDGTSGVKDNEQFF. The full variable domain, completed using reference TRBV13 and TRBJ2-1, is AAGVIQSPRHLIKEKRETATLKCYPIPRHDTVYWYQQGPGQDPQFLISFYEKMQSDKGSIPDRFSAQQFSDYHSELNMSSLELGDSALYFCASSVTLGQDGTSGVKDNEQFFGPGTRLTVL.

The J gene is TRBJ2-3, the V gene TRBV20-1; TRBD2 agrees at 11 bases. This CDR3 region has 15 residues. Germline CDR1 and CDR2: DFQATT and SNEGSKA (reference sequence). The CDR3, as DNA: TGCAGGGATCCTTTAGCGGGAGGGCCTTCAGATACGCAGTATTTT. Encoded protein: CRDPLAGGPSDTQYF.

This sequence joins TRBV25-1 and TRBJ1-2; D is possibly TRBD1 (6 bases). The CDR3 consists of 16 residues. Germline assignment: CDR1 MGHDK and CDR2 SYGVNS. V was pared by 1 base and J by 8 bases, with 20 bases between. CDR3 sequence (DNA): TGTGCCAGCAGTGAATTTGATACAGGGCCGATTGGAGGCTACACCTTC. As protein: CASSEFDTGPIGGYTF.

The chain employs TRBV10-3 and TRBJ2-5; D possibly corresponds to TRBD1 (7 bases). Deletions cut 3 bases from V and 4 bases from J, with 21 bases between. This CDR3 is built from 17 residues. Germline lookup yields CDR1 ENHRY and CDR2 SYGVKD. The CDR3 DNA reads as TGTGCCATCAGTGAAGGGGGGACAGAGCCCTGGGGAGAGACCCAGTACTTC. Translation: CAISEGGTEPWGETQYF.

In DNA form, the CDR3 reads TGTGCCAGCAGCTCGAATTACAACAGGGGTGAGCAGTTCTTC. It yields the protein CASSSNYNRGEQFF. This chain links TRBV7-9 with TRBJ2-1, with 7 bases that match TRBD1. V was pared by 4 bases and J by 9 bases, with 9 bases of the junction left unmatched. CDR1 is SEHNR and CDR2 is FQNEAQ in the germline V gene (reference sequence). The length of the CDR3 is 14 residues.